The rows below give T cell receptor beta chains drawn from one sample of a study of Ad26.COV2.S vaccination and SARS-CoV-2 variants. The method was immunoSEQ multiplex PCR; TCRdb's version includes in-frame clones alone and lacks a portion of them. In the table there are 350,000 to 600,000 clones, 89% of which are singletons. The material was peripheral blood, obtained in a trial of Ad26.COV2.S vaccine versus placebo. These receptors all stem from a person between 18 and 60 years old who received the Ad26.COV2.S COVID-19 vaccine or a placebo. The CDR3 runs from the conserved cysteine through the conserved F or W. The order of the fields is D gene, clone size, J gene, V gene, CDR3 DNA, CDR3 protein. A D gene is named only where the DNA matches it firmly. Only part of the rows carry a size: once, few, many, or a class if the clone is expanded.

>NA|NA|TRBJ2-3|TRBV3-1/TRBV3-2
TGTGCCAGCACAATGGGCCCTTTCCCTAGCACAGATACGCAGTATTTT
CASTMGPFPSTDTQYF
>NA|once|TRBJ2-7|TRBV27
TGTGCCAGCAGTGTAAAAAGCTCCTACGAGCAGTACTTC
CASSVKSSYEQYF
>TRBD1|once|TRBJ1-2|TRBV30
TGTGCCTGGAGTAGGACAGGGAGCTATGGCTACACCTTC
CAWSRTGSYGYTF
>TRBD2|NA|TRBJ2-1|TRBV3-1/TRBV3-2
TGTGCCAGCAGCCAAGGACCCGGGAGGGACCGGGCGTACAATGAGCAGTTCTTC
CASSQGPGRDRAYNEQFF
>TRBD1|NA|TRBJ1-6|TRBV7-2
TGTGCCAGCAGCCAACAGGGGCGTTCACCCCTCCACTTT
CASSQQGRSPLHF
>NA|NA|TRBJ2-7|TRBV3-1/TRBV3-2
TGTGCCAGCAGCCAAGGTTCGGGAAACGAGCAGTACTTC
CASSQGSGNEQYF
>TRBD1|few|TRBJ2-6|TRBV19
TGTGCCAGTAGTATAGGCAGGGACAGGGCCCTATACTCTGGGGCCAACGTCCTGACTTTC
CASSIGRDRALYSGANVLTF
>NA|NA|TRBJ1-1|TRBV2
TGTGCCAGCAGTGGCGGTGGCGCTTTCTTT
CASSGGGAFF
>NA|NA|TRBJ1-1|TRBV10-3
TGTGCCATCAGGGGCACGGGGGCGGGGGACACTGAAGCTTTCTTT
CAIRGTGAGDTEAFF
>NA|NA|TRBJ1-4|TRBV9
TGTGCCAGCAGCCTAACCGGCGAAGGCGAAAAACTGTTTTTT
CASSLTGEGEKLFF
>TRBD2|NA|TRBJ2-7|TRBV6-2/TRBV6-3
TGTGCCAGCAGTTATAGTAGCGGGGGGACCTACGAGCAGTACTTC
CASSYSSGGTYEQYF
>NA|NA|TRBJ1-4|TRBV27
TGTGCCAGCAAAGCGGGGGCGGACTTTGAAAAACTGTTTTTT
CASKAGADFEKLFF
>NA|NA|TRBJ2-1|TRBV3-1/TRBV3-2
TGTGCCAGCAGCCAATGGGACGCGACCTACAATGAGCAGTTCTTC
CASSQWDATYNEQFF
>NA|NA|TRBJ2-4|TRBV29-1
TGCAGCGGCAAACAGTTAGGCAAAAACATTCAGTACTTC
CSGKQLGKNIQYF
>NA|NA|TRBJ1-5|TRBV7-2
TGTGCCAGCAGCTTACGGGCAGGGGAACATCAGCCCCAGCATTTT
CASSLRAGEHQPQHF
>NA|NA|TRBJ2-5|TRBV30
TGTGCCTGGAGTGTACTCCCGGGAGTGAGAGAGACCCAGTACTTC
CAWSVLPGVRETQYF
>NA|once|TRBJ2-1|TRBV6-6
TGTGCCAGCAGTGGGACTGCCAATGAGCAGTTCTTC
CASSGTANEQFF
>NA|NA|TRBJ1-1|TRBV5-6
TGTGCCAGCAGCTTGTTCGCGGTGAACACTGAAGCTTTCTTT
CASSLFAVNTEAFF
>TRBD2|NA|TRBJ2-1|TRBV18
TGTGCCAGCTCACAAGGGACTAGCGGGCGGTACAATGAGCAGTTCTTC
CASSQGTSGRYNEQFF
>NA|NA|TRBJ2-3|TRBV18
TGTGCCAGCTCCCTACTGGAACAGGGCCAGAGTACGCAGTATTTT
CASSLLEQGQSTQYF
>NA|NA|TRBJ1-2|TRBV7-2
TGTGCCAGCAGCCTTCATTCCGTAAAAGCTAACTATGGCTACACCTTC
CASSLHSVKANYGYTF